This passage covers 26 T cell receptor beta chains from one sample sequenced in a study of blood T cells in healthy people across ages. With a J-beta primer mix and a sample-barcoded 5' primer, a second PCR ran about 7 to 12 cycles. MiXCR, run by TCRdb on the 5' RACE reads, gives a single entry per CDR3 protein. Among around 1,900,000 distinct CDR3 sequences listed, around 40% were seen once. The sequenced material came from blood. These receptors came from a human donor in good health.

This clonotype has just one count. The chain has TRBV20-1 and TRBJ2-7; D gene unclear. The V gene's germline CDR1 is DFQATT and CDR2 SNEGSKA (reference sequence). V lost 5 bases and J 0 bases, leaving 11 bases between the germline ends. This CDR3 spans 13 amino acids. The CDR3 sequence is CSAYSPSSYEQYF. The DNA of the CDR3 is TGCAGTGCTTACTCACCTAGCTCCTACGAGCAGTACTTC.

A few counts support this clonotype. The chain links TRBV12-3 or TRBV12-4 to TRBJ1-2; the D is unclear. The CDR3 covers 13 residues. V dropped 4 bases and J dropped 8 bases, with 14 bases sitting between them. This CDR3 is CASSSRPVEGYTF. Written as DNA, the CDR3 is TGTGCCAGCAGTTCCCGGCCGGTGGAAGGCTACACCTTC.

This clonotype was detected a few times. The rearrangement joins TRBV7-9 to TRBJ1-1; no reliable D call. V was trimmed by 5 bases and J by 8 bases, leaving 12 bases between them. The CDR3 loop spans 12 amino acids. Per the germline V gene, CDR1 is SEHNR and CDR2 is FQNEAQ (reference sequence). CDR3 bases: TGTGCCAGCAGCCTCAGACCCACCGAAGCTTTCTTT. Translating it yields CASSLRPTEAFF. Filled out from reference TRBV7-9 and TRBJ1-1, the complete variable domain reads DTGVSQNPRHKITKRGQNVTFRCDPISEHNRLYWYRQTLGQGPEFLTYFQNEAQLEKSRLLSDRFSAERPKGSFSTLEIQRTEQGDSAMYLCASSLRPTEAFFGQGTRLTVV.

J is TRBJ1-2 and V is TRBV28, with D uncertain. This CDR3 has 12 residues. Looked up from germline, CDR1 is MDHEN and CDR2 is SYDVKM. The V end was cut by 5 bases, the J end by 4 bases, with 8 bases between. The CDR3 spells CASSETVYGYTF. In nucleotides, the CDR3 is TGTGCCAGCAGTGAAACGGTCTATGGCTACACCTTC.

Written as DNA, the CDR3 is TGCGCCAGCAGCCATGACGTGGCAGCCCAAGAGACCCAGTACTTC. Its protein product is CASSHDVAAQETQYF. The J gene is TRBJ2-5, the V gene TRBV4-3; D uncertain. The CDR3 sequence is 15 residues long. The V end lost 3 bases, the J end lost 1 base, and 12 bases lay between the germline ends. From germline, CDR1 is LGHNA and CDR2 YSLEER.

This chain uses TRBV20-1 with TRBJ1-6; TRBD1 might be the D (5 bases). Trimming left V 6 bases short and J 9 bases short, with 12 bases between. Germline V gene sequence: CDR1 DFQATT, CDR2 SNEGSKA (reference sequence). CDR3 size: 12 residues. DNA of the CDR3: TGCAGTGCGTTTACGGGGGGTTCACCCCTCCACTTT. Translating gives CSAFTGGSPLHF.

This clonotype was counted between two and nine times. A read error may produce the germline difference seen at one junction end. In nucleotides, the CDR3 is TGTGCCAGCAGAGAACAGGGAAGTCAGCCCCGGCATTTT. Translation: CASREQGSQPRHF. The V call is TRBV12-3 or TRBV12-4, the J call TRBJ1-5; TRBD1 might be the D (6 bases). The CDR3 sequence is 13 residues long.

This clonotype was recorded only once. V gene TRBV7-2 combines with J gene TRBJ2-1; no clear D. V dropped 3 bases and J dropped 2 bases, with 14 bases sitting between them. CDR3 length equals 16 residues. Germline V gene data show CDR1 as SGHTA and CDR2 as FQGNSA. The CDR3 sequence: CASSLELFRTYNEQFF. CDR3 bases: TGTGCCAGCAGCTTGGAGCTCTTTAGAACCTACAATGAGCAGTTCTTC.

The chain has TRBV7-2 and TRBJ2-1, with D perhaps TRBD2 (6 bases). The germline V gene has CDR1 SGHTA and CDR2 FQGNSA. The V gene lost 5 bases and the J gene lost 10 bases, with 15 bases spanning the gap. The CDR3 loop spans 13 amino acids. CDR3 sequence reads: CASSPRGYYEQFF. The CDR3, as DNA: TGTGCCAGCAGCCCGCGGGGCTACTACGAGCAGTTCTTC.

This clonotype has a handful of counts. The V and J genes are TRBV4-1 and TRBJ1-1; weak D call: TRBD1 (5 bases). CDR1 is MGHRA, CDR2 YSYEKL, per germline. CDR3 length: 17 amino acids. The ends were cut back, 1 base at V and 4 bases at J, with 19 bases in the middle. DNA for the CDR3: TGCGCCAGCAGCCAAGGACGGGGAGGGGCGCGTAGCACTGAAGCTTTCTTT. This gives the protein CASSQGRGGARSTEAFF.

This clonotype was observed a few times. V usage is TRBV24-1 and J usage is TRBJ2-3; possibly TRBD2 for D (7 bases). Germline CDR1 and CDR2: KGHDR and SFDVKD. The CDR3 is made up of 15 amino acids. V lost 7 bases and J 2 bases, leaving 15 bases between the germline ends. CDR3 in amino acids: CATRRGDYHTDTQYF. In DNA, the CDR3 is TGTGCCACCAGGAGGGGGGACTACCACACAGATACGCAGTATTTT.

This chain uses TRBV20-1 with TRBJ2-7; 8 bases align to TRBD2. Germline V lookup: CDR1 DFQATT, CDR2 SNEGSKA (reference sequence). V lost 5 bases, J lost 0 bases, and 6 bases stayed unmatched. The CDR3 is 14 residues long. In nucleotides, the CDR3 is TGCAGTGCTGAGAGCGGGAGTTCCTCCTACGAGCAGTACTTC. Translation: CSAESGSSSYEQYF.

For the CDR3, the DNA is TGCGCCAGCAGCCCGGGGGGGACAGGGGGCATCCATGAGCAGTTCTTC. Translated, it gives CASSPGGTGGIHEQFF. The gene calls are TRBV5-1 and TRBJ2-1, with 12 bases aligning to TRBD1. CDR1 and CDR2 (germline): SGHRS, YFSETQ. The CDR3 runs to 16 residues. With V trimmed by 4 bases and J by 8 bases, 10 bases remained unmatched.

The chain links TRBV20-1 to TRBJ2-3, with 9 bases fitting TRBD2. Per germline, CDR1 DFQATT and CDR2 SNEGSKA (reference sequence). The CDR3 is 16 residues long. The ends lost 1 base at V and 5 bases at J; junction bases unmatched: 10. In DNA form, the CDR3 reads TGCAGTGCTAGAGTCGCCGCTAGCGGGGTTATAGATACGCAGTATTTT. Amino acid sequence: CSARVAASGVIDTQYF.

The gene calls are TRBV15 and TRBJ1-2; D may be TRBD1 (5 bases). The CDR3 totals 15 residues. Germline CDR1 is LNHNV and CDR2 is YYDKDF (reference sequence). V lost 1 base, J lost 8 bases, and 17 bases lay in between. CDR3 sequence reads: CATSRVATAGSGYTF. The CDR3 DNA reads TGTGCCACCAGCAGAGTCGCGACAGCCGGCAGCGGCTACACCTTC. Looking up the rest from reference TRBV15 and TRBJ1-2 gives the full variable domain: DAMVIQNPRYQVTQFGKPVTLSCSQTLNHNVMYWYQQKSSQAPKLLFHYYDKDFNNEADTPDNFQSRRPNTSFCFLDIRSPGLGDTAMYLCATSRVATAGSGYTFGSGTRLTVV.

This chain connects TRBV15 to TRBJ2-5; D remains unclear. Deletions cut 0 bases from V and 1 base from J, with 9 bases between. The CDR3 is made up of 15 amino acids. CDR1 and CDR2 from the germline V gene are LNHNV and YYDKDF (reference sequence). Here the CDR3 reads CATSRDVQSQETQYF. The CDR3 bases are TGTGCCACCAGCAGAGATGTACAGAGCCAAGAGACCCAGTACTTC.

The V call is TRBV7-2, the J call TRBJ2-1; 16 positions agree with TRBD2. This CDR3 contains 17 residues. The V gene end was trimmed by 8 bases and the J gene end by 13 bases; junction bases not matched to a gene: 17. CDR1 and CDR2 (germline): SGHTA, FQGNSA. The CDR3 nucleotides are TGTGCCAGCGGAGGGAAAACCGGGACTAGCGGGGGGGCGGCCCAGTTCTTC. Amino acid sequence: CASGGKTGTSGGAAQFF.

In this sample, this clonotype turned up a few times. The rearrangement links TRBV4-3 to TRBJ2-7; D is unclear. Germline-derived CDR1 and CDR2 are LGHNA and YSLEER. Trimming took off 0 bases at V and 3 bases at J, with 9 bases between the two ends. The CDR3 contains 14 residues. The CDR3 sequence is CASSQDSSYYEQYF. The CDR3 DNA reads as TGCGCCAGCAGCCAAGACAGCTCCTACTACGAGCAGTACTTC.

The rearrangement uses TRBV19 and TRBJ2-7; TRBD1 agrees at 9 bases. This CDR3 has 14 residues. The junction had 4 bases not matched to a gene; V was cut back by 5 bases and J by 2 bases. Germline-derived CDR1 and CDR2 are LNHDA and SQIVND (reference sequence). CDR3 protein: CASSVNRGPYEQYF. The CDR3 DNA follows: TGTGCCAGTAGTGTGAACAGGGGGCCCTACGAGCAGTACTTC.

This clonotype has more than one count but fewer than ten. CDR3 sequence reads: CASREGQLIEAFF. The CDR3 nucleotides read TGTGCCAGCAGGGAGGGACAGCTAATAGAAGCTTTCTTT. The chain is built from TRBV6-2 or TRBV6-3 and TRBJ1-1; 7 bases line up with TRBD1. Germline V lookup: CDR1 MNHEY, CDR2 SVGEGT. V was clipped by 6 bases and J by 8 bases; unmatched bases: 9. The CDR3 runs to 13 residues.

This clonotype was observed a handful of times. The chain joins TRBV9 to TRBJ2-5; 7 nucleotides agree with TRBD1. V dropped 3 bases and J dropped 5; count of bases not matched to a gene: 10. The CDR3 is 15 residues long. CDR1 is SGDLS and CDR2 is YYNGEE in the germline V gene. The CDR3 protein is CASSAVDRAGETQYF. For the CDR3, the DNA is TGTGCCAGCAGCGCCGTTGACAGGGCTGGGGAGACCCAGTACTTC.

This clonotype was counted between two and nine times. The CDR3 DNA sequence: TGCAGTGCTAACAGGGAACAAGAGACCCAGTACTTC. Residues: CSANREQETQYF. The J gene is TRBJ2-5, the V gene TRBV20-1; D is perhaps TRBD1 (6 bases). Germline V gives CDR1 DFQATT, CDR2 SNEGSKA (reference sequence). This CDR3 has 12 amino acids. The V end was cut by 4 bases, the J end by 2 bases, with 8 bases between.

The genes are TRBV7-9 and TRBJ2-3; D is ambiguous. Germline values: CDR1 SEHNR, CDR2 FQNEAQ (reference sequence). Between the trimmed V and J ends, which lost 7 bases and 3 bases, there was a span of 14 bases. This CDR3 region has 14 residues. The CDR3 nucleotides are TGTGCCAGCACCCCCGGGCAGTTAACAGATACGCAGTATTTT. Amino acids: CASTPGQLTDTQYF. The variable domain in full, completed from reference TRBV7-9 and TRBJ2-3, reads DTGVSQNPRHKITKRGQNVTFRCDPISEHNRLYWYRQTLGQGPEFLTYFQNEAQLEKSRLLSDRFSAERPKGSFSTLEIQRTEQGDSAMYLCASTPGQLTDTQYFGPGTRLTVL.

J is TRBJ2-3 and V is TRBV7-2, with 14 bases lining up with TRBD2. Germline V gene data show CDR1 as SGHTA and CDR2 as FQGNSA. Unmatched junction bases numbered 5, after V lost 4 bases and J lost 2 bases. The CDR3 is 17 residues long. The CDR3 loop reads CASSSGLAGVNTDTQYF. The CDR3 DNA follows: TGTGCCAGCAGCTCGGGACTAGCGGGGGTAAACACAGATACGCAGTATTTT.

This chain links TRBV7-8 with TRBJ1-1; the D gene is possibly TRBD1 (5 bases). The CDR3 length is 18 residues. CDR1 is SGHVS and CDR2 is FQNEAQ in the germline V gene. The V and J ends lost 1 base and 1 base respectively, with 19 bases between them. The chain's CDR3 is CASSLVLELGTANTEAFF. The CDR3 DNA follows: TGTGCCAGCAGCTTAGTTTTGGAGTTAGGGACGGCGAACACTGAAGCTTTCTTT. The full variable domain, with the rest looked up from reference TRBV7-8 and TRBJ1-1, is GAGVSQSPRYKVAKRGQDVALRCDPISGHVSLFWYQQALGQGPEFLTYFQNEAQLDKSGLPSDRFFAERPEGSVSTLKIQRTQQEDSAVYLCASSLVLELGTANTEAFFGQGTRLTVV.

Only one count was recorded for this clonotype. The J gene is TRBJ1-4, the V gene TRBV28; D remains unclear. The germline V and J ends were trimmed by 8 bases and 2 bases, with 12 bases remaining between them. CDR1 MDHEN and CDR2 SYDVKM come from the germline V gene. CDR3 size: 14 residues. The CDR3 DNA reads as TGTGCCAGCGGATCTCTGAGCACTAATGAAAAACTGTTTTTT. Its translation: CASGSLSTNEKLFF.